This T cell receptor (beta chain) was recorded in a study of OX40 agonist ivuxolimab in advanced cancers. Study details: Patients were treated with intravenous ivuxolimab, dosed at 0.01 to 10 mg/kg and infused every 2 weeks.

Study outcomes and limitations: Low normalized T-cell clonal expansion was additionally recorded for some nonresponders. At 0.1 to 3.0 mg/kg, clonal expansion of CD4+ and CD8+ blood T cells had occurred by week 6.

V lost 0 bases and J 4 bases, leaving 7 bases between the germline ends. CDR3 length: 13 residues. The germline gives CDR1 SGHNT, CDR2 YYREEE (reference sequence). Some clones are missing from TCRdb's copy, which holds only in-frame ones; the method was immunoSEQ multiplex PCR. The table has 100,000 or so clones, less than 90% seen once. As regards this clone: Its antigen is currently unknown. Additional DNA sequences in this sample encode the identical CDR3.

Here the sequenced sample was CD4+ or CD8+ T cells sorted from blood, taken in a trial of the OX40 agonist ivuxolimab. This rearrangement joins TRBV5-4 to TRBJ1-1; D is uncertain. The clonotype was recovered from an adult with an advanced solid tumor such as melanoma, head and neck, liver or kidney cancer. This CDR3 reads CASSLEVSTEAFF. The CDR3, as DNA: TGTGCCAGCAGCTTGGAGGTTTCCACTGAAGCTTTCTTT.